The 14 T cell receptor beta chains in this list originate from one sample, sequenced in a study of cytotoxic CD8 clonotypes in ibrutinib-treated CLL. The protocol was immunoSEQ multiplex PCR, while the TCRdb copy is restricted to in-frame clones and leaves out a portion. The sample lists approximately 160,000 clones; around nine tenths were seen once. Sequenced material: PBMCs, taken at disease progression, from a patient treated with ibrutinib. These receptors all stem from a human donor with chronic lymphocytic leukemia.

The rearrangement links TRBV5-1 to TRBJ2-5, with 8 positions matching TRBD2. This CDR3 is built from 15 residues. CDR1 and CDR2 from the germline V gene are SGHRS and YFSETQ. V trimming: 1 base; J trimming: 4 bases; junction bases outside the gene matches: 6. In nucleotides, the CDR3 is TGCGCCAGCAGCTTGCAAAGCGGGAGTGGAGAGACCCAGTACTTC. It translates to CASSLQSGSGETQYF. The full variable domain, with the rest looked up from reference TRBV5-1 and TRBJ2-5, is KAGVTQTPRYLIKTRGQQVTLSCSPISGHRSVSWYQQTPGQGLQFLFEYFSETQRNKGNFPGRFSGRQFSNSRSEMNVSTLELGDSALYLCASSLQSGSGETQYFGPGTRLLVL.

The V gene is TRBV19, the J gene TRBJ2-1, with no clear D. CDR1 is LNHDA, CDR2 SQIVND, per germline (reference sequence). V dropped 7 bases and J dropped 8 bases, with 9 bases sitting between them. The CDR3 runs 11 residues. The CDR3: CASTWRYEQFF. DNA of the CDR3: TGTGCCAGTACGTGGCGATATGAGCAGTTCTTC.

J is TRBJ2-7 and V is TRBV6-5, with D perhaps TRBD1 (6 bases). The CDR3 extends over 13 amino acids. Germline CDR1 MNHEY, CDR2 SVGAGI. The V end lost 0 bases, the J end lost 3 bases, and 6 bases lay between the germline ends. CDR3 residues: CASSYSDSYEQYF. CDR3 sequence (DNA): TGTGCCAGCAGTTACTCGGACAGCTACGAGCAGTACTTC.

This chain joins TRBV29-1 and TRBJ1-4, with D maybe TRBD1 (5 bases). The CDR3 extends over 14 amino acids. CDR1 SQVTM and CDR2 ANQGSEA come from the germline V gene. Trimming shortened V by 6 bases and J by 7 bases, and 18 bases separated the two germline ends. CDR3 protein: CSVGGEGTGEKLFF. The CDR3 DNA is TGCAGCGTGGGTGGTGAGGGGACTGGTGAAAAACTGTTTTTT.

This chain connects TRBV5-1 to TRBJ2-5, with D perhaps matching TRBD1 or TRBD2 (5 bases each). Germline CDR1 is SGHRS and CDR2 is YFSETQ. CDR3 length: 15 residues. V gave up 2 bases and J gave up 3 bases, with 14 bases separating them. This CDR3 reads CASSLAPGAEETQYF. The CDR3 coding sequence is TGCGCCAGCAGCTTAGCCCCCGGGGCGGAAGAGACCCAGTACTTC.

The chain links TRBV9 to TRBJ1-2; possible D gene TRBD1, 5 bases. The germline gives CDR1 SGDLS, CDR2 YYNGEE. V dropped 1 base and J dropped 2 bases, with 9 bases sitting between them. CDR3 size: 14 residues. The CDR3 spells CASSVTGDNYGYTF. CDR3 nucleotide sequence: TGTGCCAGCAGCGTAACAGGCGACAACTATGGCTACACCTTC.

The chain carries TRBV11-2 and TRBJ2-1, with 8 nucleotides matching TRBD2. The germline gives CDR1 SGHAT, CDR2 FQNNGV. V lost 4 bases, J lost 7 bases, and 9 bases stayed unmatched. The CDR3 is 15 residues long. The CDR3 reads CASSSHVGTRNEQFF. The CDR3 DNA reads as TGTGCCAGCAGCTCTCACGTCGGGACTAGAAATGAGCAGTTCTTC. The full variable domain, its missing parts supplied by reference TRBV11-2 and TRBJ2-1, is EAGVAQSPRYKIIEKRQSVAFWCNPISGHATLYWYQQILGQGPKLLIQFQNNGVVDDSQLPKDRFSAERLKGVDSTLKIQPAKLEDSAVYLCASSSHVGTRNEQFFGPGTRLTVL.

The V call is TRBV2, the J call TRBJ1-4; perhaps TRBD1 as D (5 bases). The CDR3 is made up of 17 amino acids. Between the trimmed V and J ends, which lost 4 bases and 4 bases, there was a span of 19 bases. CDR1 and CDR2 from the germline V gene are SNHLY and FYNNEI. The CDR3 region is CASSVGVGLKYNEKLFF. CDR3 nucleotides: TGTGCCAGCAGTGTGGGGGTTGGACTTAAGTATAATGAAAAACTGTTTTTT.

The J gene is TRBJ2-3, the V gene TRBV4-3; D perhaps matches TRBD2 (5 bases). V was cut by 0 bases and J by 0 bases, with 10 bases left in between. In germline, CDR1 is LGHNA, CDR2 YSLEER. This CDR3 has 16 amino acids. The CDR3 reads CASSQDRRASTDTQYF. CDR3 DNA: TGCGCCAGCAGCCAAGATAGGCGGGCCAGCACAGATACGCAGTATTTT.

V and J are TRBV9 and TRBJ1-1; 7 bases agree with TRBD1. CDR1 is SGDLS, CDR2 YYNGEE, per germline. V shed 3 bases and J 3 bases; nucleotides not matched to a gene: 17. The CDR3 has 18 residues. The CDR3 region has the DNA TGTGCCAGCAGCGCCCACGCGGCAGGGGGGTCTGGGGACACTGAAGCTTTCTTT. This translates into CASSAHAAGGSGDTEAFF.

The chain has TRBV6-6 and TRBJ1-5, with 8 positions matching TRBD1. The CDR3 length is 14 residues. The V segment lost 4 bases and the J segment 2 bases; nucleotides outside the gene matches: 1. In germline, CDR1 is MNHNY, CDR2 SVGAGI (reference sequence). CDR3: CASSLTGGNQPQHF. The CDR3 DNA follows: TGTGCCAGCAGTTTGACAGGGGGCAATCAGCCCCAGCATTTT.

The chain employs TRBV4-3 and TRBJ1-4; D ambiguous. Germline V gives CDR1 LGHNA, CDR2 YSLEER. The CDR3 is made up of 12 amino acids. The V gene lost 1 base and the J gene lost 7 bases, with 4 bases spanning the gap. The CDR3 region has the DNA TGCGCCAGCAGCCAAGTACGTGAAAAACTGTTTTTT. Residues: CASSQVREKLFF.

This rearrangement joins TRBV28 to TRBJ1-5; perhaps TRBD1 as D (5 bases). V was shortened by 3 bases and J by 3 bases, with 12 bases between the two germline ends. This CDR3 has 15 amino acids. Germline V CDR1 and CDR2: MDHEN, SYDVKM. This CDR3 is CASSFGRQPNQPQHF. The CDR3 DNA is TGTGCCAGCAGTTTCGGGCGACAGCCCAATCAGCCCCAGCATTTT.

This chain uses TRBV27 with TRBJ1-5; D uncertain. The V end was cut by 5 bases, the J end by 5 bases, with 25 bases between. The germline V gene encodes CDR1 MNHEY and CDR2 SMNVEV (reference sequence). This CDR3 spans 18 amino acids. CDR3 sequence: CASSPWVPGPRRDQPQHF. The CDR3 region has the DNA TGTGCCAGCAGTCCTTGGGTTCCCGGGCCGCGCCGGGATCAGCCCCAGCATTTT.